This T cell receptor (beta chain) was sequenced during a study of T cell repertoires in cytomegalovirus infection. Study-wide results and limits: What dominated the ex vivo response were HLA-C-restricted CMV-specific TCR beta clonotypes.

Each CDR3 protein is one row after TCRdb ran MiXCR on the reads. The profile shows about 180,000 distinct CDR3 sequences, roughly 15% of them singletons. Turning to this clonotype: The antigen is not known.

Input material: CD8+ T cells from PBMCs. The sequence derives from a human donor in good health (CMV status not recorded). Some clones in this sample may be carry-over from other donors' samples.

The CDR3 loop is CASSLRGQFNEKLFF. DNA of the CDR3: TGTGCCAGCAGCTTAAGGGGACAGTTTAATGAAAAACTGTTTTTT. This sequence joins TRBV7-8 and TRBJ1-4, with 7 bases fitting TRBD1. Looked up from germline, CDR1 is SGHVS and CDR2 is FQNEAQ. CDR3 length equals 15 residues. V trimming: 2 bases; J trimming: 4 bases; junction bases outside the gene matches: 4. Full variable domain (outside the CDR3, taken from reference TRBV7-8 and TRBJ1-4): GAGVSQSPRYKVAKRGQDVALRCDPISGHVSLFWYQQALGQGPEFLTYFQNEAQLDKSGLPSDRFFAERPEGSVSTLKIQRTQQEDSAVYLCASSLRGQFNEKLFFGSGTQLSVL.